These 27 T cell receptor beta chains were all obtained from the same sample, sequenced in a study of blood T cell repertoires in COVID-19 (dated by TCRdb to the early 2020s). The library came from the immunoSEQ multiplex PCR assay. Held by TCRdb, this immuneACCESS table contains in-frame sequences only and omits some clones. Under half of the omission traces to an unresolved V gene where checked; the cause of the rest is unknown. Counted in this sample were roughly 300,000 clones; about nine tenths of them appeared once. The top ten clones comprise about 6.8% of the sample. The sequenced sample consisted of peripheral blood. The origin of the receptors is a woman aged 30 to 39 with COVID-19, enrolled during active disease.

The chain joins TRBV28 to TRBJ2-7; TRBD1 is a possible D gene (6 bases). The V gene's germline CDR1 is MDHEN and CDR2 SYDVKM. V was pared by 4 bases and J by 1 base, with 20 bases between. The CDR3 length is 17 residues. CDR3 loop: CASSSRQVTRGSYEQYF. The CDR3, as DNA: TGTGCCAGCAGTTCTAGACAGGTTACCCGTGGATCCTACGAGCAGTACTTC. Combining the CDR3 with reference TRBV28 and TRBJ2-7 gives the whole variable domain DVKVTQSSRYLVKRTGEKVFLECVQDMDHENMFWYRQDPGLGLRLIYFSYDVKMKEKGDIPEGYSVSREKKERFSLILESASTNQTSMYLCASSSRQVTRGSYEQYFGPGTRLTVT.

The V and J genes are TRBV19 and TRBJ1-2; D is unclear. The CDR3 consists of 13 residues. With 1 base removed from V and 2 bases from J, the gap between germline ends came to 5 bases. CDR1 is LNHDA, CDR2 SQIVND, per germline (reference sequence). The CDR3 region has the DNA TGTGCCAGTAGTATAGTGTCGAACTATGGCTACACCTTC. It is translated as CASSIVSNYGYTF. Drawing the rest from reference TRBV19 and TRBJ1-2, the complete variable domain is DGGITQSPKYLFRKEGQNVTLSCEQNLNHDAMYWYRQDPGQGLRLIYYSQIVNDFQKGDIAEGYSVSREKKESFPLTVTSAQKNPTAFYLCASSIVSNYGYTFGSGTRLTVV.

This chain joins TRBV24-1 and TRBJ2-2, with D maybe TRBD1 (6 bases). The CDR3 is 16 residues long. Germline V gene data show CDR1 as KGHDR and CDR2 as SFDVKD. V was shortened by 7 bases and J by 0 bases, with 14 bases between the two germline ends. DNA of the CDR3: TGTGCCACCAGGGGGACAACGGGTGCGAACACCGGGGAGCTGTTTTTT. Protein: CATRGTTGANTGELFF.

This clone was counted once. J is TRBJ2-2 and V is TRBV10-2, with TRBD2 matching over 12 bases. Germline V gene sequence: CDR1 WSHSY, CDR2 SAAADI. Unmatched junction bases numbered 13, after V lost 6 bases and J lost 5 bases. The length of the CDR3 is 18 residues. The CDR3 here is CASRGGLAGPPGTGELFF. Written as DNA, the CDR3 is TGCGCCAGCAGGGGTGGACTAGCGGGACCTCCCGGGACCGGGGAGCTGTTTTTT.

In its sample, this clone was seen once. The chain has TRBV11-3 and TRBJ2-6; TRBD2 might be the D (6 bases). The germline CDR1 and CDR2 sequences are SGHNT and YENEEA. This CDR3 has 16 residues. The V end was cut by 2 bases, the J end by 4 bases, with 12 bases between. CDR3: CASSLFGGLGANVLTF. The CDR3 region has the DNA TGTGCCAGCAGCTTATTCGGAGGGCTCGGGGCCAACGTCCTGACTTTC.

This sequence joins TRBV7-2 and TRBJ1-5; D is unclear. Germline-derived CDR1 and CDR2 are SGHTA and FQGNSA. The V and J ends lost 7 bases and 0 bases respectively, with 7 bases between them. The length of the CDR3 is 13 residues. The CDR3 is CASTRDSNQPQHF. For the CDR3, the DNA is TGTGCCAGCACCCGGGATAGCAATCAGCCCCAGCATTTT.

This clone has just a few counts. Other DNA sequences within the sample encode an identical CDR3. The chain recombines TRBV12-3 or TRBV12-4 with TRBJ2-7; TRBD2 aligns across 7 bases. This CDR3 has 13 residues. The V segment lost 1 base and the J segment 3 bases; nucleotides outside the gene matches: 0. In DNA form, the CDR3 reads TGTGCCAGCAGTTTAGTAGCGGGCTACGAGCAGTACTTC. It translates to CASSLVAGYEQYF.

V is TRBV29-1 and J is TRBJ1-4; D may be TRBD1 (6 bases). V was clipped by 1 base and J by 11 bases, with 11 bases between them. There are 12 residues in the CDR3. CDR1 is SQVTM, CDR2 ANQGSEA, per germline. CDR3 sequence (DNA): TGCAGCGTTGAAGCCGGCGGGGGCAAACTGTTTTTT. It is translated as CSVEAGGGKLFF. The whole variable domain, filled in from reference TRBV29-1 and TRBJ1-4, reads SAVISQKPSRDICQRGTSLTIQCQVDSQVTMMFWYRQQPGQSLTLIATANQGSEATYESGFVIDKFPISRPNLTFSTLTVSNMSPEDSSIYLCSVEAGGGKLFFGSGTQLSVL.

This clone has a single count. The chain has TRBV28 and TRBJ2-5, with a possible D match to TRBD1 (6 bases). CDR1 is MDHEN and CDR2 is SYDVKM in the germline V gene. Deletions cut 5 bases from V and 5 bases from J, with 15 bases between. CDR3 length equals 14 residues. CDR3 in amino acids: CASSPGLQGETQYF. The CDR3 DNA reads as TGTGCCAGCAGTCCGGGGCTCCAGGGGGAGACCCAGTACTTC. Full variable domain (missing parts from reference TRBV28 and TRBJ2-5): DVKVTQSSRYLVKRTGEKVFLECVQDMDHENMFWYRQDPGLGLRLIYFSYDVKMKEKGDIPEGYSVSREKKERFSLILESASTNQTSMYLCASSPGLQGETQYFGPGTRLLVL.

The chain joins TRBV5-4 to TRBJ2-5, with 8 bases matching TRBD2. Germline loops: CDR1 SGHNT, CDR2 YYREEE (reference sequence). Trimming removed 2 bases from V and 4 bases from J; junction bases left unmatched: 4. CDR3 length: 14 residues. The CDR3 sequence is CASSFVGRGETQYF. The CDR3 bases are TGTGCCAGCAGCTTCGTCGGGAGGGGAGAGACCCAGTACTTC.

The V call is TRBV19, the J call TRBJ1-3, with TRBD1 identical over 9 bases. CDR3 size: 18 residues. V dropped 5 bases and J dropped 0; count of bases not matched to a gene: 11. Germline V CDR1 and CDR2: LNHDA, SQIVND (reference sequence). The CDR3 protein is CASSSGTGYAISGNTIYF. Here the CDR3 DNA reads TGTGCCAGTAGTTCTGGGACAGGGTACGCCATCTCTGGAAACACCATATATTTT.

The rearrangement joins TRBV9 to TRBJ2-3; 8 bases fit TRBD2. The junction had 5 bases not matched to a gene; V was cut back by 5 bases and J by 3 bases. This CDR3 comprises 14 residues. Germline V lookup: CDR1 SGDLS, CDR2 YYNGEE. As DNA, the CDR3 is TGTGCCAGCAGTGGTAGCGGGACGACAGATACGCAGTATTTT. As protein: CASSGSGTTDTQYF.

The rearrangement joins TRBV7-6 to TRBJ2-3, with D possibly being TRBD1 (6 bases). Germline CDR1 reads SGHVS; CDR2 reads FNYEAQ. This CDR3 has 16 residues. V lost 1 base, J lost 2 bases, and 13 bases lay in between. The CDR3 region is CASSLGSRGSTDTQYF. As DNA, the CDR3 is TGTGCCAGCAGCTTAGGGAGTAGGGGGTCCACAGATACGCAGTATTTT.

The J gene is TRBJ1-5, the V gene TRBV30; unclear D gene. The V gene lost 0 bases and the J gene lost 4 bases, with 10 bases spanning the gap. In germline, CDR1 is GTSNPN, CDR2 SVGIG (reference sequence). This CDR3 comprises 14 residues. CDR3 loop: CAWSVERENQPQHF. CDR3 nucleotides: TGTGCCTGGAGTGTCGAGAGGGAGAATCAGCCCCAGCATTTT. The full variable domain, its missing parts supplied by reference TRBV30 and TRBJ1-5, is SQTIHQWPATLVQPVGSPLSLECTVEGTSNPNLYWYRQAAGRGLQLLFYSVGIGQISSEVPQNLSASRPQDRQFILSSKKLLLSDSGFYLCAWSVERENQPQHFGDGTRLSIL.

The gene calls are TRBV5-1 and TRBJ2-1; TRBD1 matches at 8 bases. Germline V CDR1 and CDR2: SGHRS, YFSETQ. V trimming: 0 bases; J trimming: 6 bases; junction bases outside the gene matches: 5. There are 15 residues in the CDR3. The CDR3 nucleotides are TGCGCCAGCAGCTTGGTCGGGGACAGGAGCAATGAGCAGTTCTTC. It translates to CASSLVGDRSNEQFF.

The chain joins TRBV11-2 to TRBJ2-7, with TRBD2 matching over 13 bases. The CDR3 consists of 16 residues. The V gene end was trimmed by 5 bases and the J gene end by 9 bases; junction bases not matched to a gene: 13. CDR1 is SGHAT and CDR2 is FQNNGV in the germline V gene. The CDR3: CASSRHGTSGTKGQYF. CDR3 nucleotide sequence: TGTGCCAGCAGCAGACACGGGACTAGCGGGACCAAGGGGCAGTACTTC.

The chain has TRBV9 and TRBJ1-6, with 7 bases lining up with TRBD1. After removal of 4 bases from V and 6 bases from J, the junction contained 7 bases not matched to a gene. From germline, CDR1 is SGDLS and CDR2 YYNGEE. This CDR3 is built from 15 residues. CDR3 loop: CASSSRQGPNSPLHF. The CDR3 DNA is TGTGCCAGCAGCTCCCGACAGGGCCCTAATTCACCCCTCCACTTT.

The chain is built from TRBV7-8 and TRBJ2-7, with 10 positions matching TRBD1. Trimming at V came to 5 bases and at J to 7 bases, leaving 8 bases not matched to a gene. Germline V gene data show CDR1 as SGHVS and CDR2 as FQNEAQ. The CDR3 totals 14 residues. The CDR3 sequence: CASSPGQGGGEQYF. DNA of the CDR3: TGTGCCAGCAGCCCCGGACAGGGGGGGGGTGAGCAGTACTTC.

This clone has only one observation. CDR3: CASSEGDRGYYGYTF. The CDR3 nucleotides read TGTGCCAGCAGTGAGGGGGACAGGGGGTACTATGGCTACACCTTC. The rearrangement links TRBV2 to TRBJ1-2, with 11 bases that match TRBD1. J was trimmed by 3 bases and V by 3 bases; bases with no gene match: 3. CDR1 and CDR2 (germline): SNHLY, FYNNEI. This CDR3 has 15 amino acids. The full variable domain, its missing parts supplied by reference TRBV2 and TRBJ1-2, is EPEVTQTPSHQVTQMGQEVILRCVPISNHLYFYWYRQILGQKVEFLVSFYNNEISEKSEIFDDQFSVERPDGSNFTLKIRSTKLEDSAMYFCASSEGDRGYYGYTFGSGTRLTVV.

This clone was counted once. The CDR3 region has the DNA TGTGCCAGCACTCCAGGGGCCTCCTACAATGAGCAGTTCTTC. The encoded protein is CASTPGASYNEQFF. The chain has TRBV7-8 and TRBJ2-1; TRBD1 might be the D (6 bases). The CDR3 loop spans 14 amino acids. In germline, CDR1 is SGHVS, CDR2 FQNEAQ. V was cut by 7 bases and J by 0 bases, with 10 bases left in between.

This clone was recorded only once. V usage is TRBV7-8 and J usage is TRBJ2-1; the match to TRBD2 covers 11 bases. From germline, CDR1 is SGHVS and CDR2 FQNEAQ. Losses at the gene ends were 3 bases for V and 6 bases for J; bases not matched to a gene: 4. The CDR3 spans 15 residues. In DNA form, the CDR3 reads TGTGCCAGCAGCTTTACTGGACTAGCGGGCAATGAGCAGTTCTTC. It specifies CASSFTGLAGNEQFF.

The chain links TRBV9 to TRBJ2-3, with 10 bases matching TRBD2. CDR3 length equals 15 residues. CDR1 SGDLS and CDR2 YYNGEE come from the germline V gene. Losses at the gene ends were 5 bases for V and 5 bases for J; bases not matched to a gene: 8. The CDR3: CASSYSGGDRDTQYF. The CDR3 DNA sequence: TGTGCCAGCAGTTACAGCGGGGGGGACAGAGATACGCAGTATTTT.

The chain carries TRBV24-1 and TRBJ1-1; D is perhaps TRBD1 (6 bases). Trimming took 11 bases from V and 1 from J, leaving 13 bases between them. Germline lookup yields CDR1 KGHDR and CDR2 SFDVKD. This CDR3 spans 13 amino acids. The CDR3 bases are TGTGCCATTTCGACAGGATCGAACACTGAAGCTTTCTTT. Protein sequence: CAISTGSNTEAFF.

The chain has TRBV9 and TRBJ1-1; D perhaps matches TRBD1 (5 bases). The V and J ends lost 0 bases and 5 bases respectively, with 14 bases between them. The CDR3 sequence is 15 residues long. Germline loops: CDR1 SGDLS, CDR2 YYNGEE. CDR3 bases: TGTGCCAGCAGCGTAGTTCCCCAGGGTGGGACTGAAGCTTTCTTT. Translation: CASSVVPQGGTEAFF. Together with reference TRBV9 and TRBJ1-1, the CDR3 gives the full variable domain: DSGVTQTPKHLITATGQRVTLRCSPRSGDLSVYWYQQSLDQGLQFLIQYYNGEERAKGNILERFSAQQFPDLHSELNLSSLELGDSALYFCASSVVPQGGTEAFFGQGTRLTVV.

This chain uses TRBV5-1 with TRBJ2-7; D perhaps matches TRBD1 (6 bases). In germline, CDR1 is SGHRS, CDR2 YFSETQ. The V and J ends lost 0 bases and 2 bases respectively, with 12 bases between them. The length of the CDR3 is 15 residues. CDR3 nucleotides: TGCGCCAGCAGCTTGGCGGCAGGGGTCCCCTACGAGCAGTACTTC. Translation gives CASSLAAGVPYEQYF.

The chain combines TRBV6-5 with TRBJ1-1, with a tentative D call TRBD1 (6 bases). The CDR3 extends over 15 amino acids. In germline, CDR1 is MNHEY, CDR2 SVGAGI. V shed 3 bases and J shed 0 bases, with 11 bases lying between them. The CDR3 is CASSYAGAMNTEAFF. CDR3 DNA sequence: TGTGCCAGCAGTTATGCAGGGGCCATGAACACTGAAGCTTTCTTT.

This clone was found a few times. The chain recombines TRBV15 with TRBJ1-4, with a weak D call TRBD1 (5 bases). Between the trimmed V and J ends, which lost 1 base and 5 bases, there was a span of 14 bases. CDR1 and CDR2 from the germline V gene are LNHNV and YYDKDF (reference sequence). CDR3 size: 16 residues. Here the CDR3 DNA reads TGTGCCACCAGCAGAGCTGATACAGGCTACAATGAAAAACTGTTTTTT. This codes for CATSRADTGYNEKLFF.